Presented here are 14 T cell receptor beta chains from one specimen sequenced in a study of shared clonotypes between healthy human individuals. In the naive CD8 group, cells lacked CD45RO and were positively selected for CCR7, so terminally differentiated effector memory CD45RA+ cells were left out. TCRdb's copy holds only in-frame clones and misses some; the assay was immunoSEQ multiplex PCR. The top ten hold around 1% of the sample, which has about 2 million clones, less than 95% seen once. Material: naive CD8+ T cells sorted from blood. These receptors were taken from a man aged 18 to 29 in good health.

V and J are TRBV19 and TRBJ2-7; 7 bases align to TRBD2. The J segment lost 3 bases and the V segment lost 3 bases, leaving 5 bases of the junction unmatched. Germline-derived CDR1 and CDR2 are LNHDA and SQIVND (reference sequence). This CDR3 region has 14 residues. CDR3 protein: CASSIASGFYEQYF. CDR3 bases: TGTGCCAGTAGTATCGCTAGCGGATTCTACGAGCAGTACTTC.

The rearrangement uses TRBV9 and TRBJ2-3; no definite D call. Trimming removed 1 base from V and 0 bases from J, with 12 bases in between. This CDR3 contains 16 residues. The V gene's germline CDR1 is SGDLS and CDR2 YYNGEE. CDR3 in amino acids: CASSVPRLASTDTQYF. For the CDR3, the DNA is TGTGCCAGCAGCGTACCTCGACTGGCCAGCACAGATACGCAGTATTTT. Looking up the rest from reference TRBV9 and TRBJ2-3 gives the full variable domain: DSGVTQTPKHLITATGQRVTLRCSPRSGDLSVYWYQQSLDQGLQFLIQYYNGEERAKGNILERFSAQQFPDLHSELNLSSLELGDSALYFCASSVPRLASTDTQYFGPGTRLTVL.

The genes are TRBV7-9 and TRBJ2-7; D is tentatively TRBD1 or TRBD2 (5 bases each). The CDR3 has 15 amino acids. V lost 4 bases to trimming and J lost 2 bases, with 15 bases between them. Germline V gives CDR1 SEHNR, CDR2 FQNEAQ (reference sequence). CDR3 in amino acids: CASSSGPDPTYEQYF. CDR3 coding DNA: TGTGCCAGCAGCTCGGGACCCGATCCAACCTACGAGCAGTACTTC.

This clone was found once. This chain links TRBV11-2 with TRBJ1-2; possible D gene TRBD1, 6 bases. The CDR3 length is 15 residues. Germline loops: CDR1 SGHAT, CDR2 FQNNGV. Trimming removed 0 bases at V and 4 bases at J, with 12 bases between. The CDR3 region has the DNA TGTGCCAGCAGCTTAGACCCCGGACAGCTCTATGGCTACACCTTC. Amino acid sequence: CASSLDPGQLYGYTF.

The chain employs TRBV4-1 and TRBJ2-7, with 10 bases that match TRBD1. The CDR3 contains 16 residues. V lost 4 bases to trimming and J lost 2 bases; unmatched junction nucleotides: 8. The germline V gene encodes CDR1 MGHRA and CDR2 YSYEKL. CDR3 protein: CASSLSAGQGAYEQYF. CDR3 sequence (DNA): TGCGCCAGCAGCCTGTCTGCTGGACAGGGGGCCTACGAGCAGTACTTC.

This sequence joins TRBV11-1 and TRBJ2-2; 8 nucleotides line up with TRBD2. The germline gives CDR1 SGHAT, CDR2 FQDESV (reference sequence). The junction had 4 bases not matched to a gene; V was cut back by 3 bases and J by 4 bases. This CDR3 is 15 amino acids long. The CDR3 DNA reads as TGTGCCAGCAGCTTTCTGGCGGGGGGCACCGGGGAGCTGTTTTTT. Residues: CASSFLAGGTGELFF.

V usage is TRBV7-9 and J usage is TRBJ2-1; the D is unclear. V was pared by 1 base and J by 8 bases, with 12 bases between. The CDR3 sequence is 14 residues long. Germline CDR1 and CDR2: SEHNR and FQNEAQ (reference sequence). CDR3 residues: CASSLEMRDDEQFF. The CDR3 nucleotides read TGTGCCAGCAGCTTAGAGATGCGAGACGATGAGCAGTTCTTC.

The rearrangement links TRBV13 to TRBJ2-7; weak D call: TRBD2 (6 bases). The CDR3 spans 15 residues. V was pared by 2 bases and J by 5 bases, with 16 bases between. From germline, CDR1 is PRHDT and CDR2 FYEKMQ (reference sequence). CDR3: CASSLMSGVSDEQYF. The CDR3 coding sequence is TGTGCCAGCAGCTTAATGTCGGGAGTTTCGGACGAGCAGTACTTC.

CDR3 sequence reads: CSVEDPRTDSDTQYF. CDR3 in DNA: TGCAGCGTTGAAGATCCCAGGACAGACTCAGATACGCAGTATTTT. V and J are TRBV29-1 and TRBJ2-3; D possibly corresponds to TRBD1 (6 bases). Germline lookup yields CDR1 SQVTM and CDR2 ANQGSEA. The V end was cut by 0 bases, the J end by 4 bases, with 14 bases between. There are 15 residues in the CDR3.

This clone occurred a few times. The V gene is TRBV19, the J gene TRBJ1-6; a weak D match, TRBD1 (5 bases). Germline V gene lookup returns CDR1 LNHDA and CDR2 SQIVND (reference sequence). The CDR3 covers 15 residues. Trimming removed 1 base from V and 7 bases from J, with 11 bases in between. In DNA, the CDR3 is TGTGCCAGTAGTATAGCCGGGACGGGGAATTCACCCCTCCACTTT. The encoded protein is CASSIAGTGNSPLHF.

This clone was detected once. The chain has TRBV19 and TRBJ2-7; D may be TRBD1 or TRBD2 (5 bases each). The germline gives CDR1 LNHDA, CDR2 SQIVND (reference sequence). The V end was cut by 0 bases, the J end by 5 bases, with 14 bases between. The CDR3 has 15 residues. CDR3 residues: CASSIDSSGTNEQYF. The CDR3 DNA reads TGTGCCAGTAGTATAGACTCCTCGGGGACGAACGAGCAGTACTTC.

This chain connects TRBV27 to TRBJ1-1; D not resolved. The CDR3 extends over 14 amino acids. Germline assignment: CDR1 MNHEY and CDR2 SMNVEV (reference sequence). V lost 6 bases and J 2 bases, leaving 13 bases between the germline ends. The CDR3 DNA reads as TGTGCCAGCAGACCGATAGAGTCAAACACTGAAGCTTTCTTT. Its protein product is CASRPIESNTEAFF.

CDR3 bases: TGTGCCAGCACAAGGCCCTACGAGCAGTACTTC. Translated, it gives CASTRPYEQYF. The chain recombines TRBV21-1 with TRBJ2-7. TRBV21-1 is a pseudogene segment. This CDR3 has 11 residues.

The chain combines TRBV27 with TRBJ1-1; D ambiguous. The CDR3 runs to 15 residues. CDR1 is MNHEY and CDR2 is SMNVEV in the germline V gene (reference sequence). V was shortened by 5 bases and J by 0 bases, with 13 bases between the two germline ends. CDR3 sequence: CASSLTPLMNTEAFF. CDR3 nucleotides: TGTGCCAGCAGTCTAACCCCCTTGATGAACACTGAAGCTTTCTTT.